The clone carrying this T cell receptor (beta chain) showed up just once. What it binds is unknown. These data originate in a study of vaccination and CD4 T cells after COVID-19. Overall study: Post-vaccination samples were procured at a median of roughly 76 days following dose two (range 14 to 241). Cells were stimulated with overlapping spike peptide pools from SARS-CoV-2, HCoV-NL63, HCoV-OC43 and HCoV-229E.

An Oncomine TCR Beta short-read assay was used to sequence the DNA from cultured CD4+ T cells. The source of extracted genomic DNA was cultured CD4+ T cells. From the PCR reads, TCRdb called clonotypes with MiXCR, one entry per CDR3 protein. This table holds about 13,000 distinct CDR3 sequences, about 70% found once. V was trimmed by 3 bases and J by 0 bases, leaving 11 bases between them. Per the germline V gene, CDR1 is DFQATT and CDR2 is SNEGSKA (reference sequence). The CDR3 loop spans 14 amino acids. This sample's treatment: roughly 11-day PBMC culture with coronavirus spike peptide pools or control peptides (ViraFEST assay). Antigen-specific T cell expansion with peptide pools preceded TCR sequencing in the ViraFEST approach.

The clonotype comes from a human donor who received a COVID-19 vaccine. The chain is built from TRBV20-1 and TRBJ1-2; D gene unclear. The sample here was CD4+ T cells from blood, cultured in vitro, taken after SARS-CoV-2 vaccination. Written as DNA, the CDR3 is TGCAGTGCTAGTCCCAGGTTAGCTAACTATGGCTACACCTTC. Residues: CSASPRLANYGYTF.